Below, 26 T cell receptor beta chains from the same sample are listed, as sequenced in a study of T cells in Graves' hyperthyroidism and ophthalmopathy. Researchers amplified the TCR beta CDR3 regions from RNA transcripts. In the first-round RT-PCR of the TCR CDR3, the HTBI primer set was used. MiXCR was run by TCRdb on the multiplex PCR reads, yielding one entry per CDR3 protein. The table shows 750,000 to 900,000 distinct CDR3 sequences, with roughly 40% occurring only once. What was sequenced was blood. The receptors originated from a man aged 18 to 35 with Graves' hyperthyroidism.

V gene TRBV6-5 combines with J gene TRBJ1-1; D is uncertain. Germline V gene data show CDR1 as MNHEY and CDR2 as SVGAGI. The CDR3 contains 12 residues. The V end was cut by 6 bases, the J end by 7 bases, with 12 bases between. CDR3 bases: TGTGCCAGCAGGGAATTCGAACGTGAAGCTTTCTTT. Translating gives CASREFEREAFF.

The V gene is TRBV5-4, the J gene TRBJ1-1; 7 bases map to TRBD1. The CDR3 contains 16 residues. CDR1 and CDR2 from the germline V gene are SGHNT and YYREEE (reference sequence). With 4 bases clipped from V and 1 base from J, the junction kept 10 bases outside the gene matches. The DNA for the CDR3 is TGTGCCAGCAGCCCACGGCCTAGGGGGCCGAACACTGAAGCTTTCTTT. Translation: CASSPRPRGPNTEAFF.

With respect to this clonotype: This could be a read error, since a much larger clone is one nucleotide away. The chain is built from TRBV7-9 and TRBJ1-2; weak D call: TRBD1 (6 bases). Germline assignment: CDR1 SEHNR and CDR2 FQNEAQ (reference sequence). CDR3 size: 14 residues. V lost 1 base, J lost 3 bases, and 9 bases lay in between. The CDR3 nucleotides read TGTGCCAGCAGCTTAGGACAGGCCCACTATGGCTACACCTTC. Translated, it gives CASSLGQAHYGYTF.

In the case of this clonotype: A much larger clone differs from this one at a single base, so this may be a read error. CDR3 DNA: TGCAGTGCTATAGACAGGGGAGGAAATCAGCCCCAGCATTTT. It specifies CSAIDRGGNQPQHF. The rearrangement links TRBV20-1 to TRBJ1-5; TRBD1 matches at 8 bases. The V segment lost 4 bases and the J segment 4 bases; nucleotides outside the gene matches: 6. There are 14 residues in the CDR3. Per the germline V gene, CDR1 is DFQATT and CDR2 is SNEGSKA (reference sequence).

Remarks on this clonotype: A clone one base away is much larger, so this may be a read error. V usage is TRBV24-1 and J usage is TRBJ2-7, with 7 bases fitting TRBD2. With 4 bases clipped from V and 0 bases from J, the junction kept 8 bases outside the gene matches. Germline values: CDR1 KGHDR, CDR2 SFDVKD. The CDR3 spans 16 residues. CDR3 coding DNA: TGTGCCACCAGTGACTGCCGGGACTATACCTCCTACGAGCAGTACTTC. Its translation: CATSDCRDYTSYEQYF.

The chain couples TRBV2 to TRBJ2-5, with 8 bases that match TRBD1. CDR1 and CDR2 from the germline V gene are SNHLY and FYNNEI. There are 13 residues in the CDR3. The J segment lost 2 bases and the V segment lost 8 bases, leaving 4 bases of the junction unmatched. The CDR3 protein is CASENRGQETQYF. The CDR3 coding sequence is TGTGCCAGCGAGAACAGGGGGCAAGAGACCCAGTACTTC.

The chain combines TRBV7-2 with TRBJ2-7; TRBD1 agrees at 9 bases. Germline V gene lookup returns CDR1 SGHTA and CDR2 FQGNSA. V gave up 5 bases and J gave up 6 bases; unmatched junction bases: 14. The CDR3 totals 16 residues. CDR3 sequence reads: CASSQNLLQGAVEQYF. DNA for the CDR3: TGTGCCAGCAGCCAAAACCTCCTACAGGGGGCGGTCGAGCAGTACTTC. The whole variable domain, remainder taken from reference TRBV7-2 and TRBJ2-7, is GAGVSQSPSNKVTEKGKDVELRCDPISGHTALYWYRQSLGQGLEFLIYFQGNSAPDKSGLPSDRFSAERTGGSVSTLTIQRTQQEDSAVYLCASSQNLLQGAVEQYFGPGTRLTVT.

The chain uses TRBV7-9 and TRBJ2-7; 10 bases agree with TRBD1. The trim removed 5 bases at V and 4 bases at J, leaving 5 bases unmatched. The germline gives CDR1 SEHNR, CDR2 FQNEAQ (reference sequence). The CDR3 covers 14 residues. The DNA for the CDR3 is TGTGCCAGCAGCATCCAGGGACAGGGGTACGAGCAGTACTTC. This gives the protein CASSIQGQGYEQYF.

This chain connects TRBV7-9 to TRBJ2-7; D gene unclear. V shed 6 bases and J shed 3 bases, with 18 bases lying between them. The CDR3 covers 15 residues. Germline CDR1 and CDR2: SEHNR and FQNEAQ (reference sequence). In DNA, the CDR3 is TGTGCCAGCAGACTCTTGACCGATGATTTCTACGAGCAGTACTTC. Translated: CASRLLTDDFYEQYF.

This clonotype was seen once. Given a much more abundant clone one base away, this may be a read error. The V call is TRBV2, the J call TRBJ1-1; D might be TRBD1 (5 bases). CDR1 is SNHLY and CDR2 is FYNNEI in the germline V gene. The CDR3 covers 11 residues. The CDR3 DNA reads TGTGCCAGCACCAGGACAACTGATGCTTTCTTT. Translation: CASTRTTDAFF.

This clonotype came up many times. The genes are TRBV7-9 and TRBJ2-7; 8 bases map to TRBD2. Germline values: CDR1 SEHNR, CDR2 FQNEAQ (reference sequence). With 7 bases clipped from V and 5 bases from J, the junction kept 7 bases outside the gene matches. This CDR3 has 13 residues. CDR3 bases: TGTGCCAGCACTCAGCGGGAGACAAACGAGCAGTACTTC. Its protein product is CASTQRETNEQYF.

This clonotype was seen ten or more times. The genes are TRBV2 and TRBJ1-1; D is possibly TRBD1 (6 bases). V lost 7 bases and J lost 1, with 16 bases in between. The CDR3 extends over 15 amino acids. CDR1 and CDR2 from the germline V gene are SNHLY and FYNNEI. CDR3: CASTPSGQQNTEAFF. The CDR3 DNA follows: TGTGCCAGCACCCCGTCCGGACAGCAGAACACTGAAGCTTTCTTT. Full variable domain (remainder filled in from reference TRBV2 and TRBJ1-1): EPEVTQTPSHQVTQMGQEVILRCVPISNHLYFYWYRQILGQKVEFLVSFYNNEISEKSEIFDDQFSVERPDGSNFTLKIRSTKLEDSAMYFCASTPSGQQNTEAFFGQGTRLTVV.

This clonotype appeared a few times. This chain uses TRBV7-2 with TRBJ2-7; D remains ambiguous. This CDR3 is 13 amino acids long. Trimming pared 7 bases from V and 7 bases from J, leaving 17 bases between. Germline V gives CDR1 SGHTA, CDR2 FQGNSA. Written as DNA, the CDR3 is TGTGCCAGCACCCCCTCTCCTGCCAGGGAGCAGTACTTC. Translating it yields CASTPSPAREQYF.

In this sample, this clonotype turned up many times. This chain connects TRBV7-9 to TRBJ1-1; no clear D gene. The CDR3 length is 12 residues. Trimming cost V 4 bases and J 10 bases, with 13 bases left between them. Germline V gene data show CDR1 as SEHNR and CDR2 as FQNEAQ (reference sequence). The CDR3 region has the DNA TGTGCCAGCAGCTCCCCGGATGGTCTAGCTTTCTTT. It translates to CASSSPDGLAFF.

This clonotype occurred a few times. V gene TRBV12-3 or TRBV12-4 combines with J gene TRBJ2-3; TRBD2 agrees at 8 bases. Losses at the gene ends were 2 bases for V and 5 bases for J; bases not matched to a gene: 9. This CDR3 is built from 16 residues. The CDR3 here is CASSLRAAGVLDTQYF. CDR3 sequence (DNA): TGTGCCAGCAGTTTACGAGCAGCGGGAGTGTTAGATACGCAGTATTTT.

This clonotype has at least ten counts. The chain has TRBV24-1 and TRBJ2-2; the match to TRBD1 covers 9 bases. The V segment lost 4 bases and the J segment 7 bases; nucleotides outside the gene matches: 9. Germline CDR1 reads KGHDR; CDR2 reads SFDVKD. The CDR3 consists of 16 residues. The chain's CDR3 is CATSDPGQGGIGELFF. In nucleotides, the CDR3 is TGTGCCACCAGTGACCCGGGACAGGGAGGAATCGGGGAGCTGTTTTTT.

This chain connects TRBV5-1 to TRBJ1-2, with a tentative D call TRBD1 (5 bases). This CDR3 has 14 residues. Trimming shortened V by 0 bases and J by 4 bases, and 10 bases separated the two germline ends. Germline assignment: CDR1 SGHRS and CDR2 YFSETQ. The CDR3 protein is CASSLEGPFYGYTF. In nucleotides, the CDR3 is TGCGCCAGCAGCTTGGAGGGGCCTTTCTATGGCTACACCTTC.

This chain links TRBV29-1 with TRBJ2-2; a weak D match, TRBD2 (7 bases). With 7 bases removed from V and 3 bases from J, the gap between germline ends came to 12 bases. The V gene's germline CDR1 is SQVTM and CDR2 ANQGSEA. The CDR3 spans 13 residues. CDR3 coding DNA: TGCAGCGGGGGAGGGACATACACCGGGGAGCTGTTTTTT. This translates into CSGGGTYTGELFF.

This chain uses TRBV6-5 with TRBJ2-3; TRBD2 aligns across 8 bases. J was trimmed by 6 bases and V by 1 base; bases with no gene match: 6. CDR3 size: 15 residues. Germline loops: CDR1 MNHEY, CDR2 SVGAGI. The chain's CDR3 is CASSYFSGRSDTQYF. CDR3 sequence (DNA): TGTGCCAGCAGTTACTTCAGCGGGAGAAGCGATACGCAGTATTTT.

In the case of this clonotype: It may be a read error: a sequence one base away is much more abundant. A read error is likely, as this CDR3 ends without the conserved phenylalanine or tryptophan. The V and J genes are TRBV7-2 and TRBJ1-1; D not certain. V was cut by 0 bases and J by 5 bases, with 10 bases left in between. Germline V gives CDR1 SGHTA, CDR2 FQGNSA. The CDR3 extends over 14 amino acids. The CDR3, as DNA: TGTGCCAGCAGCTTAGCAAGGAGTTCGACTGAAGCTTTCCTT. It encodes CASSLARSSTEAFL.

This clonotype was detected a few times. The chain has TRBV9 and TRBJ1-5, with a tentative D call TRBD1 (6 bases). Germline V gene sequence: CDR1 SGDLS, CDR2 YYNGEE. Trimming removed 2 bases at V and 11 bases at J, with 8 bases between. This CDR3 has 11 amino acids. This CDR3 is CASSVEGAQHF. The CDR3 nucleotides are TGTGCCAGCAGCGTCGAGGGGGCCCAGCATTTT. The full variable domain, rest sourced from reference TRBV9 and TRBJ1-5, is DSGVTQTPKHLITATGQRVTLRCSPRSGDLSVYWYQQSLDQGLQFLIQYYNGEERAKGNILERFSAQQFPDLHSELNLSSLELGDSALYFCASSVEGAQHFGDGTRLSIL.

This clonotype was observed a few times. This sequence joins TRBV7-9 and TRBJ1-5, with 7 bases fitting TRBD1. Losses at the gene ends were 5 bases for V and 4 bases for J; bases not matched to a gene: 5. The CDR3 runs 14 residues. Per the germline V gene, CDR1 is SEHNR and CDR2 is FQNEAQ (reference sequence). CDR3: CASSAGQLNQPQHF. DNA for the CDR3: TGTGCCAGCAGCGCGGGACAGTTAAATCAGCCCCAGCATTTT.

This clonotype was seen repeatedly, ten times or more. The CDR3 DNA follows: TGTGCCCCAATAGGGGGGGGATATGAAAAACTGTTTTTT. Translated: CAPIGGGYEKLFF. The V gene is TRBV24-1, the J gene TRBJ1-4; possibly TRBD1 for D (6 bases). Germline-derived CDR1 and CDR2 are KGHDR and SFDVKD. The CDR3 extends over 13 amino acids. Trimming cost V 12 bases and J 6 bases, with 16 bases left between them.

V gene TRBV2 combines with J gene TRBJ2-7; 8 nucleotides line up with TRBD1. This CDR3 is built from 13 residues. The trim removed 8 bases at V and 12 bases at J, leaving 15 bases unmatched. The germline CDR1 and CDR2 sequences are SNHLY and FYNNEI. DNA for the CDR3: TGTGCCAGCGACAGGGAGGACAGGGTTGGGCGGTACTTC. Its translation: CASDREDRVGRYF.

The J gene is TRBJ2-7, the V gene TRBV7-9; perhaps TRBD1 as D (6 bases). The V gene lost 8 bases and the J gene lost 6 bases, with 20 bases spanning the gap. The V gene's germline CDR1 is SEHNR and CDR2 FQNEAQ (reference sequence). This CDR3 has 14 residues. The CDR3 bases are TGTGCCAGCCGATCGACAGGAGCATTGGCCGAGCAGTACTTC. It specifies CASRSTGALAEQYF. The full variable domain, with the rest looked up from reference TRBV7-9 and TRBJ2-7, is DTGVSQNPRHKITKRGQNVTFRCDPISEHNRLYWYRQTLGQGPEFLTYFQNEAQLEKSRLLSDRFSAERPKGSFSTLEIQRTEQGDSAMYLCASRSTGALAEQYFGPGTRLTVT.

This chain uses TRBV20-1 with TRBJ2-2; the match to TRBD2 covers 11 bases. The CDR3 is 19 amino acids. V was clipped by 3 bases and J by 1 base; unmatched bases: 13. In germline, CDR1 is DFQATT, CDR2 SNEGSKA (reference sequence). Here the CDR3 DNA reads TGCAGTGCTAGCCCGCTTGGGCTAGCGGGAGGCGGGAACACCGGGGAGCTGTTTTTT. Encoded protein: CSASPLGLAGGGNTGELFF.